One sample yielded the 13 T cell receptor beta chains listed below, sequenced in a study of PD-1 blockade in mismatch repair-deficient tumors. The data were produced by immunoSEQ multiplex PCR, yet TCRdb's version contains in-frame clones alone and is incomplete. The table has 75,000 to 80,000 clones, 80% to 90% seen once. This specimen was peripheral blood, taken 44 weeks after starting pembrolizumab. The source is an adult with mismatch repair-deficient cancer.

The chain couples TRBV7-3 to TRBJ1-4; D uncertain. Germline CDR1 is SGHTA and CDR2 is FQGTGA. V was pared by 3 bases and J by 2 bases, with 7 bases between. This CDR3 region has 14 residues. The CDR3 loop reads CASSFSRTNEKLFF. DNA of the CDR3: TGTGCCAGCAGCTTCTCACGGACTAATGAAAAACTGTTTTTT.

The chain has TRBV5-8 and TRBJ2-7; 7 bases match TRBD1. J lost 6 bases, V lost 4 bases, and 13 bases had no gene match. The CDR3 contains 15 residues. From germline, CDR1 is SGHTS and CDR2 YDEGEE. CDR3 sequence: CASSGTGTAFVEQYF. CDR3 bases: TGTGCCAGCAGCGGCACCGGGACAGCCTTCGTCGAGCAGTACTTC.

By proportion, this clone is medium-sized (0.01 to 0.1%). CDR3 nucleotides: TGCGCCAGCAGCCCCGGGACCCCCTACGAGCAGTACTTC. This encodes CASSPGTPYEQYF. The chain combines TRBV4-1 with TRBJ2-7; D possibly uses TRBD1 or TRBD2 (5 bases each). This CDR3 comprises 13 residues. V lost 4 bases and J lost 2, with 9 bases in between. Germline V gene lookup returns CDR1 MGHRA and CDR2 YSYEKL.

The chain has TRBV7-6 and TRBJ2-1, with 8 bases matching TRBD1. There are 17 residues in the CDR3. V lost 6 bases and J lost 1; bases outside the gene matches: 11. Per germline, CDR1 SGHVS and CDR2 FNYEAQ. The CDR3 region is CASSLFWTGQSYNEQFF. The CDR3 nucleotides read TGTGCCAGCAGTCTCTTTTGGACAGGGCAATCCTACAATGAGCAGTTCTTC.

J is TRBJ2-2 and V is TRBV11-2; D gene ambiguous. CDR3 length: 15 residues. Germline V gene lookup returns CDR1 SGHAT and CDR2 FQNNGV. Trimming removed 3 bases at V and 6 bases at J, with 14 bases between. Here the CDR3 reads CASSFLNSAAGELFF. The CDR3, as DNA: TGTGCCAGCAGCTTCTTGAACTCCGCGGCCGGGGAGCTGTTTTTT. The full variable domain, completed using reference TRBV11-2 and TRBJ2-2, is EAGVAQSPRYKIIEKRQSVAFWCNPISGHATLYWYQQILGQGPKLLIQFQNNGVVDDSQLPKDRFSAERLKGVDSTLKIQPAKLEDSAVYLCASSFLNSAAGELFFGEGSRLTVL.

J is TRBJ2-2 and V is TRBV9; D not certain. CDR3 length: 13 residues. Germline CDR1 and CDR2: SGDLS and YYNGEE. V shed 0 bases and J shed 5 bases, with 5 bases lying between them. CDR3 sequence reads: CASSVEPTGELFF. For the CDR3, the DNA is TGTGCCAGCAGCGTAGAACCAACCGGGGAGCTGTTTTTT.

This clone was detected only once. CDR3: CSVSTWTLRETQYF. CDR3 coding DNA: TGCAGCGTTTCCACCTGGACACTGAGGGAGACCCAGTACTTC. The chain is built from TRBV29-1 and TRBJ2-5, with D maybe TRBD1 (5 bases). CDR1 SQVTM and CDR2 ANQGSEA come from the germline V gene. The CDR3 covers 14 residues. Trimming took off 5 bases at V and 5 bases at J, with 18 bases between the two ends.

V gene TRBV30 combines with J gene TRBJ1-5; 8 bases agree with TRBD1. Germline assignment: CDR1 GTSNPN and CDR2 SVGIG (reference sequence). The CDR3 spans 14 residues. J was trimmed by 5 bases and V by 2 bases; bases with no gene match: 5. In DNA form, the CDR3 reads TGTGCCTGGAGTACCGGACAGGGAGATCAGCCCCAGCATTTT. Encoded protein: CAWSTGQGDQPQHF. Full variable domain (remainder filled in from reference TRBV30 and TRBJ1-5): SQTIHQWPATLVQPVGSPLSLECTVEGTSNPNLYWYRQAAGRGLQLLFYSVGIGQISSEVPQNLSASRPQDRQFILSSKKLLLSDSGFYLCAWSTGQGDQPQHFGDGTRLSIL.

This CDR3 is CASRSGGSNTGELFF. The CDR3 DNA follows: TGTGCCAGTCGGTCCGGGGGATCGAACACCGGGGAGCTGTTTTTT. V gene TRBV19 combines with J gene TRBJ2-2; D possibly corresponds to TRBD2 (6 bases). Germline V lookup: CDR1 LNHDA, CDR2 SQIVND (reference sequence). V lost 8 bases and J 0 bases, leaving 13 bases between the germline ends. The CDR3 loop spans 15 amino acids.

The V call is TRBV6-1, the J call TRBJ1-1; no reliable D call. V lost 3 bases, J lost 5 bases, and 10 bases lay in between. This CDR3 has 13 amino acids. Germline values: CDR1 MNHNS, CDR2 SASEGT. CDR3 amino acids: CASSDSSLTEAFF. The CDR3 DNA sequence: TGTGCCAGCAGTGACTCGAGCCTAACTGAAGCTTTCTTT.

CDR3 region: CSAKGLAMDEQFF. The CDR3, as DNA: TGCAGCGCTAAGGGACTAGCGATGGATGAGCAGTTCTTC. The gene calls are TRBV29-1 and TRBJ2-1; 10 nucleotides align to TRBD2. Germline V gene data show CDR1 as SQVTM and CDR2 as ANQGSEA. V was clipped by 7 bases and J by 8 bases; unmatched bases: 8. This CDR3 is 13 amino acids long.

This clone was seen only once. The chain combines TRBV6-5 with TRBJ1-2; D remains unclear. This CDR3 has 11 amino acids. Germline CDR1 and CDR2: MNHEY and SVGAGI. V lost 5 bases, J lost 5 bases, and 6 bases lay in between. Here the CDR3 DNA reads TGTGCCAGCAGTGGCAAGTATGGCTACACCTTC. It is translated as CASSGKYGYTF.

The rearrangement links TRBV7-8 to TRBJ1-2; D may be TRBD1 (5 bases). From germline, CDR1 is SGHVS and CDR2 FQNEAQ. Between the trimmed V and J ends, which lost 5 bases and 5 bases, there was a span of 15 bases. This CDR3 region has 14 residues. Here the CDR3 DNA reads TGTGCCAGCAGCCTAAGACCGGGGGGGTATGGCTACACCTTC. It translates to CASSLRPGGYGYTF. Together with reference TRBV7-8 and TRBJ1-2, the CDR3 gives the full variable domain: GAGVSQSPRYKVAKRGQDVALRCDPISGHVSLFWYQQALGQGPEFLTYFQNEAQLDKSGLPSDRFFAERPEGSVSTLKIQRTQQEDSAVYLCASSLRPGGYGYTFGSGTRLTVV.